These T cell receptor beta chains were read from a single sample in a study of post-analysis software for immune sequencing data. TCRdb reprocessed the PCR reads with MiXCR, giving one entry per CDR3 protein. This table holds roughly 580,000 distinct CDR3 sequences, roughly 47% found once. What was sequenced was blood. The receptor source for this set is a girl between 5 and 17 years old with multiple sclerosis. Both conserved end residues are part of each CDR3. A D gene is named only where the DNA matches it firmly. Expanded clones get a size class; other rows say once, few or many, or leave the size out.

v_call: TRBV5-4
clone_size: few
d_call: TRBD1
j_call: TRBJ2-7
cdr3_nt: TGTGCCAGCAGCTTGGCTCGACAGGGGGCCCACGAGCAGTACTTC
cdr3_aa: CASSLARQGAHEQYF

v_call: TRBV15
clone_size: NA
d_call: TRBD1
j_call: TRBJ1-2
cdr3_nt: TGTGCCACCAGACAGGGGGCGTCGCGGTATGGCTACACCTTC
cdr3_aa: CATRQGASRYGYTF

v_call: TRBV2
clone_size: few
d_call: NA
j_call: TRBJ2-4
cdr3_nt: TGTGCCAGCACTAGGACAAATTTGGGGGAGCAGTACTTC
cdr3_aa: CASTRTNLGEQYF

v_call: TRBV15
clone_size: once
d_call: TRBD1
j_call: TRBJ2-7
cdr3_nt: TGTGCCACCGGTAGGGACAGGGGGGTCTACGAGCAGTACTTC
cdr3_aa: CATGRDRGVYEQYF

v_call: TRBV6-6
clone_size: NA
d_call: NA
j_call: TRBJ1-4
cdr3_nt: TGTGCCAGCAGTTACTCGCAGACGGTCTCTAATGAAAAACTGTTTTTT
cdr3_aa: CASSYSQTVSNEKLFF

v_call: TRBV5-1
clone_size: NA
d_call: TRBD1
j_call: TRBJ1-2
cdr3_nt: TGCGCCAGCAGCTTGGAGGGGACAGCCGTCTATGGCTACACCTTC
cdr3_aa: CASSLEGTAVYGYTF

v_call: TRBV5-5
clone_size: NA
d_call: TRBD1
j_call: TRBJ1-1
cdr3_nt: TGTGCCAGCAGCCCCCAGGGACAGATGAACACTGAAGCTTTCTTT
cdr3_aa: CASSPQGQMNTEAFF

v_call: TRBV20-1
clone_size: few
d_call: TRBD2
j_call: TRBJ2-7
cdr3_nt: TGCAGTGCTAGCGATACCGGGACTAGCTCCTACGAGCAGTACTTC
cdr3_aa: CSASDTGTSSYEQYF

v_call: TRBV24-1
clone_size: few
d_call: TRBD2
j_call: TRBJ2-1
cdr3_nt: TGTGCCACCAGTGATTCGACTAGCGGGGGACTCAATGAGCAGTTCTTC
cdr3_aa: CATSDSTSGGLNEQFF

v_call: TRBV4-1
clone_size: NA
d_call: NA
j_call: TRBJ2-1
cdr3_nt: TGCGCCAGCAGCCTCGGACGGGGCTTAAATGAGCAGTTCTTC
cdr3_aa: CASSLGRGLNEQFF

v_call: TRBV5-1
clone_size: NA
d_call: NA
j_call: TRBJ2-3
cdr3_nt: TGCGCCAGCAGCCCGTTTGGCGCGGCTGTCCTTAGCACAGATACGCAGTATTTT
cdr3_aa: CASSPFGAAVLSTDTQYF

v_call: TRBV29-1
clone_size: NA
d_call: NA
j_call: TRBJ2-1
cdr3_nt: TGCAGCGCCCCGGGCGGAGCGGAGCAGTTCTTC
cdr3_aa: CSAPGGAEQFF

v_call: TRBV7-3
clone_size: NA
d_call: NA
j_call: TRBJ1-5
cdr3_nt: TGTGCCAGCAGCTTAAATATCAATCAGCCCCAGCATTTT
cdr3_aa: CASSLNINQPQHF

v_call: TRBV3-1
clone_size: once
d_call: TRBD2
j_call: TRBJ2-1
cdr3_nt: TGTGCCAGCAGCCCCGTTTGGTCATCGAGCGGGGCTAATGAGCAGTTCTTC
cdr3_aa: CASSPVWSSSGANEQFF

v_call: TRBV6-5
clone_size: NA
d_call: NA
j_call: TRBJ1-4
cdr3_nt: TGTGCCAGCAGTTACTCAGCGACGGGGTTTTCTGAAAAACTGTTTTTT
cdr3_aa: CASSYSATGFSEKLFF